This TCR beta chain was found in a study of cytomegalovirus exposure and HLA in healthy donors. General study points: Accounts indicate the classifier identified cytomegalovirus status with strong specificity and sensitivity. Cytomegalovirus-associated status was assigned to fewer than 200 TCR beta chains.

The CDR3 is 15 residues long. The V and J ends lost 6 bases and 1 base, in that order; junction bases with no gene match: 9. The germline gives CDR1 SGHRS, CDR2 YFSETQ. Of note for this clone: Its antigen is undetermined.

The repertoire was sequenced with immunoSEQ multiplex PCR; TCRdb's copy has only in-frame clones and lacks some. The sample lists 150,000 to 200,000 clones; 85% were seen once. This TCR came from a man aged 18 to 29 in good health and CMV-seropositive. The sequenced sample was PBMCs. This chain connects TRBV5-1 to TRBJ2-7; 8 bases are a match to TRBD1. In DNA, the CDR3 is TGCGCCAGCACCGAAGGACGGACAGGGTCCTACGAGCAGTACTTC. Its translation is CASTEGRTGSYEQYF.